This T cell receptor (beta chain) was found in a study of cytomegalovirus exposure and HLA in healthy donors. The wider study: From donors who were HLA-typed, an early data release held approximately 80 million unique TCRs.

Remarks on this clone: Its cognate antigen is unknown.

The study ran its PCR with 60 Vbeta and 13 Jbeta primers. The repertoire was sequenced with immunoSEQ multiplex PCR; TCRdb's copy has only in-frame clones and lacks some. The sample carries 70,000 to 90,000 clones, 60% to 75% recorded once. CDR3 length equals 14 residues. From germline, CDR1 is MNHEY and CDR2 SVGAGI. Trimming removed 5 bases from V and 9 bases from J; junction bases left unmatched: 10. Overall study results and limits: A previous analysis found most TCR beta V segments productive roughly 87% or roughly 30% of the time. Most TCR sequences were uncommon, yet certain public TCRs appeared in many donors.

The TCR originated in a middle-aged man in good health and CMV-seropositive. The specimen sequenced was PBMCs. The J gene is TRBJ2-1, the V gene TRBV6-5; 7 bases match TRBD1. The DNA of the CDR3 is TGTGCCAGCAGTCCGTACAGGGGACGGGGTGAGCAGTTCTTC. The encoded protein is CASSPYRGRGEQFF.